Reported below is one TCR beta chain. This receptor's antigen is unknown. Qualities for individual bases were not recorded, and no much larger clone is one base off. As encoded in the germline V gene (reference sequence), CDR1 is LNHDA while CDR2 is SQIVND. Cut back by 2 bases and 7 bases, the V and J ends lie 6 bases apart. Counted from cysteine to phenylalanine, this CDR3 has 12 amino acids. The read is trimmed to its CDR3 DNA, 36 bases read in frame from base 1. This entry belongs to a study of T cells in Graves' hyperthyroidism and ophthalmopathy (dated by TCRdb to about 2019). Describing the broader study: Peripheral blood was sampled at the time of initial diagnosis, prior to any treatment. To identify distinguishing TCR V-J signatures, a discovery cohort of around 100 patients was used, comprising 40 to 45 with Graves' ophthalmopathy and 57 with stable Graves' hyperthyroidism. Once sampling was done, hyperthyroidism patients were given methimazole at a starting dose of 30 mg daily, whereas ophthalmopathy patients were given high-dose intravenous methylprednisolone. In addition, the study compared T-cell repertoires in thyroid tissue and in blood from about six Graves' hyperthyroidism patients. Whether ophthalmopathy could be predicted prospectively was tested in an independent validation cohort made up of 18 hyperthyroidism patients plus 17 patients who later progressed to ophthalmopathy. The approximately 100 discovery patients were divided at random into training and test sets in a 7:3 ratio. TCR Vbeta CDR3 sequencing of approximately 140 peripheral blood samples (more than 40 ophthalmopathy, about 74 hyperthyroidism and roughly 17 progressor patients) is reported in the paper.

The TCR beta CDR3 regions were amplified from the RNA transcripts. A first-round RT-PCR of the TCR CDR3 used the HTBI primer set with the Qiagen OneStep RT-PCR kit. A second multiplex PCR round built the libraries, followed by size selection and purification. Paired-end sequencing of the libraries was performed with 100 bp reads on an Illumina HiSeq2000. The source study handled its data this way. SOAPnuke was used to process the raw data, with reads discarded if the reads contained adapters or uncalled bases, had a mean Phred below 15, or lacked an exact constant-primer or identifier match. High-quality paired reads were merged using COPE v1.2.5, and each unique nucleotide sequence was defined as a clonotype. MiTCR v1.1 was used to align clonotypes to the IMGT TRBV, TRBD and TRBJ reference segments. The analysis was restricted to V-J combinations with a frequency above 0.0001, which together covered roughly 99% of the repertoires. A TCS score was defined as the ratio of F50 (clonal expansion) to E x V (chaos), with BLOSUM62-based TCRdist applied between CDR3 peptides within each V-J. Welch's t-statistics and random forest reduced roughly 530 V-J features to around 14, which were used in a naive Bayes classifier (R e1071). The raw public reads went through TCRdb reprocessing: fastp at Q25, MiXCR clone calling, in-frame beta chains kept. Each CDR3 protein appears once, grouped with its most common genes and DNA. Clone size and V and J calls follow TCRdb, not the original study. The sample has hundreds of thousands of distinct CDR3 sequences on record, around a quarter of them singletons. The ten top clones hold around 11% of the sample.

Study-level results and caveats: A model built on a 13 V-J signature distinguished ophthalmopathy from stable hyperthyroidism, reaching 87.88% sensitivity and 81% to 83% specificity in cross-validation and 80%/75% in testing. In validation, the model predicted progression to ophthalmopathy with 65% to 71% sensitivity and roughly 75% specificity, a median of roughly seven months before onset. Sample size was not statistically predetermined, and blinding of investigators to group allocation was not performed. Blood samples also contained most of the expanded thyroid clonotypes (frequency above 0.001), which suggests that blood repertoires may reflect thyroid immune responses.

Ophthalmopathy patients had moderately to severely active disease, with a Clinical Activity Score of 3 or more, a NOSPECS grade of 4 or more, and a disease duration of less than 3 months. The study excluded patients with uncontrolled infections, other autoimmune diseases, pregnancy or lactation. Diagnoses were established on the basis of clinical symptoms, serum thyroxine and TRAb, thyroid ultrasound, and orbital computed tomography. PBMCs were separated from 7.5 to 10 ml of fresh peripheral blood using Ficoll-Paque density gradient centrifugation. Trizol reagent was used to extract total RNA, and RNA quality was then checked on an Agilent 2100 Bioanalyzer.

The material sequenced was blood. This sequence originates from a woman aged 25 to 39 with Graves' ophthalmopathy. The chain is assembled from TRBV19 and TRBJ1-5, with the D segment identity uncertain. The sequenced DNA is TGTGCCAGTAGTATATTTTCGCAGCCCCAGCATTTT. Its protein is CASSIFSQPQHF.